This T cell receptor beta chain was recovered during a study of CD8 T cells in Susac syndrome. Whole-study findings and limits: The study admitted that it had a relatively small number of individuals in its TCR sequencing and HLA analysis.

When the RNA was reverse transcribed, random hexamers were used with an input of 0.5 to 1 ug. The CDR3 of TCR beta was amplified by immunoSEQ multiplex PCR across 54 Vbeta and 13 Jbeta. TCRdb analysed the immunoSEQ multiplex PCR reads with MiXCR anew, one entry per CDR3 protein. This sample has approximately 180,000 distinct CDR3 sequences, with approximately 93% found just once. Sequencing of TCR beta, carried out with a high-throughput approach, was applied to CD8+ and CD4+ T cells from the blood. The multiple sclerosis control group comprised treatment-naive patients with stable or active relapsing-remitting disease. Of note for this clonotype: Its antigen is not known.

This receptor was identified in a human donor with multiple sclerosis. Sequencing was performed on CD4+ T cells from PBMCs.

The CDR3 DNA reads as TGTGCCTGGAATAAGGGTAGGACCTCATATGAAAAACTGTTTTTT. Translating it yields CAWNKGRTSYEKLFF. The rearrangement uses TRBV30 and TRBJ1-4; D remains ambiguous. With 4 bases removed from V and 6 bases from J, the gap between germline ends came to 18 bases. Germline values: CDR1 GTSNPN, CDR2 SVGIG (reference sequence). This CDR3 is built from 15 residues.